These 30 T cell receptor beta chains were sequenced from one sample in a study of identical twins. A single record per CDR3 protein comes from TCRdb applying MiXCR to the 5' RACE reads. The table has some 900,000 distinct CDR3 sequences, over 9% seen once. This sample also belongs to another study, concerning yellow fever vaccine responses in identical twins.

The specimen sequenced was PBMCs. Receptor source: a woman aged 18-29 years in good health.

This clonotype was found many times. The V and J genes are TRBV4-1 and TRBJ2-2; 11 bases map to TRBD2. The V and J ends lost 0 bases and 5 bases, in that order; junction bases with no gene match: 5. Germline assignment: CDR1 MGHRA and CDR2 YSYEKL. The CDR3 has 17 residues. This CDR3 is CASSQDTSGGWTGELFF. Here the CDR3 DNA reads TGCGCCAGCAGCCAAGATACTAGCGGGGGTTGGACCGGGGAGCTGTTTTTT.

DNA of the CDR3: TGTGCCAGCAGTACGCCAGAAGGGTACGATTACGAGCAGTACTTC. As protein: CASSTPEGYDYEQYF. The chain links TRBV6-4 to TRBJ2-7; D is unresolved. This CDR3 contains 15 residues. Trimming stripped 5 bases from V and 4 bases from J, with 18 bases between. CDR1 is MRHNA, CDR2 SNTAGT, per germline.

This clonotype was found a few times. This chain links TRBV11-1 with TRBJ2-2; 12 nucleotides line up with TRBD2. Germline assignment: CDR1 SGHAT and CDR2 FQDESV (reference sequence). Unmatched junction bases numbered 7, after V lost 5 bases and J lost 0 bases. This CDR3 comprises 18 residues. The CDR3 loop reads CASSPRGLAGANTGELFF. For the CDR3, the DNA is TGTGCCAGCAGCCCGAGGGGACTAGCGGGTGCGAACACCGGGGAGCTGTTTTTT.

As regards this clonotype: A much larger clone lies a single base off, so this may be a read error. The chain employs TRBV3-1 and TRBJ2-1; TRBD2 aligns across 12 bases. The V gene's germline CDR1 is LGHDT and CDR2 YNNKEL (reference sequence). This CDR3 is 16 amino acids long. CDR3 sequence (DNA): TGTGTCAGCAGCCAAGCTCCCTTCGGACTAGCGGGAGAGCAGTTCTTC. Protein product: CVSSQAPFGLAGEQFF.

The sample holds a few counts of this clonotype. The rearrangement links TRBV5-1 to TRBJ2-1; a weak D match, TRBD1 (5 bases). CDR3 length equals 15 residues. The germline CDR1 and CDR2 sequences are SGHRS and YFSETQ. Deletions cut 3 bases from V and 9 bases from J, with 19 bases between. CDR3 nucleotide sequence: TGCGCCAGCAGCTGGCGTGGGGCTCGAGAGATTGAGCAGTTCTTC. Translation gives CASSWRGAREIEQFF.

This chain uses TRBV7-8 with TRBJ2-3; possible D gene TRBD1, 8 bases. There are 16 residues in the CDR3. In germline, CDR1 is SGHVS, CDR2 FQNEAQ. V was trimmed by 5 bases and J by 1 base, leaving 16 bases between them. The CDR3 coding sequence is TGTGCCAGCAGCGCTGACAGGGGAGGGGGCACAGATACGCAGTATTTT. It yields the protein CASSADRGGGTDTQYF.

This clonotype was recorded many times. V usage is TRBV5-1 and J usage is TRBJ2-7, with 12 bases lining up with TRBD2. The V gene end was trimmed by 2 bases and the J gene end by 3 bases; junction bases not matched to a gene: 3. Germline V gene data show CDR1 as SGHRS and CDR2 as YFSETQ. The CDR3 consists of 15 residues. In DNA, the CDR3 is TGCGCCAGCAGCTTCCGGACTAGCGGGGACTACGAGCAGTACTTC. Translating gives CASSFRTSGDYEQYF.

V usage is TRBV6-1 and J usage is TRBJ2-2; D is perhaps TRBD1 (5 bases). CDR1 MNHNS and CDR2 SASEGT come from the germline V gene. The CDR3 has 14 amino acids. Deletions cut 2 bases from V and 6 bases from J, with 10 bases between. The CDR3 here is CASSEQGYAGELFF. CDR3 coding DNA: TGTGCCAGCAGTGAACAGGGCTATGCCGGGGAGCTGTTTTTT.

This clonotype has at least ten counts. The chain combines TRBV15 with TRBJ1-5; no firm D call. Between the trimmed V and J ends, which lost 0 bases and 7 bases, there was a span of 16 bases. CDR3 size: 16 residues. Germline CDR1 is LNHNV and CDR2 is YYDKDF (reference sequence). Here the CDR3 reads CATSRDPRTLGQPQHF. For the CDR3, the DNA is TGTGCCACCAGCAGAGATCCCAGGACTCTGGGGCAGCCCCAGCATTTT.

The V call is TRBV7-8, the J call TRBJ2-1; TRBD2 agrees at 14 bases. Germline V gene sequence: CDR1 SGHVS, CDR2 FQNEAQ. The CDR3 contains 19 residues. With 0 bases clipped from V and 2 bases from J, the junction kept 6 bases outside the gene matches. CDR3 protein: CASSLAPGLAGVAYNEQFF. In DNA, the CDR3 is TGTGCCAGCAGCTTAGCGCCGGGACTAGCGGGGGTTGCCTACAATGAGCAGTTCTTC.

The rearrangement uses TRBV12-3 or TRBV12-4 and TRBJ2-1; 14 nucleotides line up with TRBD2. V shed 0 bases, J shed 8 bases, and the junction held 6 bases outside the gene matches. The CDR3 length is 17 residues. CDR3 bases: TGTGCCAGCAGTTTAGCGGGGACTAGCGGGAGAATCTATGAGCAGTTCTTC. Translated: CASSLAGTSGRIYEQFF.

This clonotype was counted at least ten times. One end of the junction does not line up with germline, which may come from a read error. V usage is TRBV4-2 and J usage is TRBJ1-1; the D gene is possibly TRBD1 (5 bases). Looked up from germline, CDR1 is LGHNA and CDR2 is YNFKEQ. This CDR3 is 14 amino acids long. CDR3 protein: CASSQGEGNAEAFF. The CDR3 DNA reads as TGTGCCAGCAGCCAAGGGGAGGGGAACGCTGAAGCTTTCTTT.

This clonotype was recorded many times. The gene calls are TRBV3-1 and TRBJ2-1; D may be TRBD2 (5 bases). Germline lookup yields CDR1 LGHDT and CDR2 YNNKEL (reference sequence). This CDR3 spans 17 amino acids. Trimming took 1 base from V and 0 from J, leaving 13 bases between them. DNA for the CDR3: TGTGCCAGCAGCCAAGTAGCCAGCGGAAGCTCCTACAATGAGCAGTTCTTC. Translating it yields CASSQVASGSSYNEQFF.

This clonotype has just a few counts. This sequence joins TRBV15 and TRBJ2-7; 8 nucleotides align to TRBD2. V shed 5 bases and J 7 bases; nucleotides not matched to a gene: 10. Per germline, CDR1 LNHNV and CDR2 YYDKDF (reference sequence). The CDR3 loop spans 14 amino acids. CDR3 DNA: TGTGCCACCAGCCCGCGAGGGACTAGAGGAGAGCAGTACTTC. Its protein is CATSPRGTRGEQYF.

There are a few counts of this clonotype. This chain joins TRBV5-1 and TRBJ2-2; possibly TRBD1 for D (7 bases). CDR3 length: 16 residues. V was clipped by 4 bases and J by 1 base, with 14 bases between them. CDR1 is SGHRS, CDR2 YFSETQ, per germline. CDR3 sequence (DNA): TGCGCCAGCAGCCCGGGCGGGACAGTGAACACCGGGGAGCTGTTTTTT. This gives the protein CASSPGGTVNTGELFF.

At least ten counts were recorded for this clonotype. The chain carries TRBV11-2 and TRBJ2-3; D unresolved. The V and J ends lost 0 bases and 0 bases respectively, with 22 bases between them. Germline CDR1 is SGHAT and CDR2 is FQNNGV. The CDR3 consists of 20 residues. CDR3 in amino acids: CASSLEGLYRRRPSTDTQYF. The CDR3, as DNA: TGTGCCAGCAGCTTAGAAGGGTTGTACCGCAGGCGGCCAAGCACAGATACGCAGTATTTT.

As DNA, the CDR3 is TGCAGTGCTCCTTTGCCTGGGGCCAACGTCCTGACTTTC. It specifies CSAPLPGANVLTF. This sequence joins TRBV20-1 and TRBJ2-6; no firm D call. CDR1 is DFQATT and CDR2 is SNEGSKA in the germline V gene (reference sequence). V was pared by 5 bases and J by 2 bases, with 7 bases between. The CDR3 runs to 13 residues.

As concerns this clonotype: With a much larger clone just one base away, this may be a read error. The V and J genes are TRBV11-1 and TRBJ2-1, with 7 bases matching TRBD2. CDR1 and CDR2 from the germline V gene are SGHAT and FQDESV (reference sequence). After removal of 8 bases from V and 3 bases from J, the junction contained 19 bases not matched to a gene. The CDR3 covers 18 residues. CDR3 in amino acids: CASGPAGGGRVCYNEQFF. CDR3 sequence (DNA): TGTGCCAGCGGACCTGCAGGTGGCGGGAGAGTATGCTACAATGAGCAGTTCTTC.

The CDR3 loop reads CASSQEEGIYGYTF. The CDR3, as DNA: TGTGCCAGCAGCCAAGAAGAAGGGATCTATGGCTACACCTTC. The chain is built from TRBV3-1 and TRBJ1-2, with D uncertain. V lost 0 bases, J lost 4 bases, and 9 bases lay in between. CDR1 and CDR2 (germline): LGHDT, YNNKEL (reference sequence). The CDR3 runs 14 residues. The entire variable domain, with the rest obtained from reference TRBV3-1 and TRBJ1-2, is as follows: DTAVSQTPKYLVTQMGNDKSIKCEQNLGHDTMYWYKQDSKKFLKIMFSYNNKELIINETVPNRFSPKSPDKAHLNLHINSLELGDSAVYFCASSQEEGIYGYTFGSGTRLTVV.

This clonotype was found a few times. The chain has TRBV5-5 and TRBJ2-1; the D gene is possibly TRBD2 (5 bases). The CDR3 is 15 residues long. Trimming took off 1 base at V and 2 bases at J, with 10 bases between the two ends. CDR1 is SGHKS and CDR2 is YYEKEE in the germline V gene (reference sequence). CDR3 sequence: CASSLLPGAYNEQFF. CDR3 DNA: TGTGCCAGCAGCTTGTTGCCCGGGGCCTACAATGAGCAGTTCTTC.

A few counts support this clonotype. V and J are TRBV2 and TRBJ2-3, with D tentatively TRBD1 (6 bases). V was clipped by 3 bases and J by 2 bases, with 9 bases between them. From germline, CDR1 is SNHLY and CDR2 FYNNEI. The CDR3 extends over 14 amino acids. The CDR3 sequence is CASSEQGYTDTQYF. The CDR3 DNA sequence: TGTGCCAGCAGTGAGCAGGGGTACACAGATACGCAGTATTTT.

The CDR3 sequence is CASSPPLGQPQHF. In DNA form, the CDR3 reads TGTGCCAGCAGTCCTCCCCTGGGTCAGCCCCAGCATTTT. V gene TRBV12-3 or TRBV12-4 combines with J gene TRBJ1-5; D gene uncertain. The CDR3 is 13 amino acids. Trimming left V 5 bases short and J 6 bases short, with 11 bases between.

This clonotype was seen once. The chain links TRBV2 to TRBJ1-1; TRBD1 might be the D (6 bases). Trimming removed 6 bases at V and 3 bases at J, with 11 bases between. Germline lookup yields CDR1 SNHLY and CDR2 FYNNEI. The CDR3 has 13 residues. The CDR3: CASRVTGHTEAFF. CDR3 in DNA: TGTGCCAGCAGGGTTACAGGGCACACTGAAGCTTTCTTT. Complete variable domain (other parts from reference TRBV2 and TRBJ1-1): EPEVTQTPSHQVTQMGQEVILRCVPISNHLYFYWYRQILGQKVEFLVSFYNNEISEKSEIFDDQFSVERPDGSNFTLKIRSTKLEDSAMYFCASRVTGHTEAFFGQGTRLTVV.

CDR3 sequence: CASSLEGYNNEQFF. The CDR3 DNA reads TGTGCCAGCAGTTTAGAAGGGTATAACAATGAGCAGTTCTTC. The rearrangement links TRBV12-3 or TRBV12-4 to TRBJ2-1, with unresolved D. Trimming took off 1 base at V and 5 bases at J, with 9 bases between the two ends. This CDR3 contains 14 residues.

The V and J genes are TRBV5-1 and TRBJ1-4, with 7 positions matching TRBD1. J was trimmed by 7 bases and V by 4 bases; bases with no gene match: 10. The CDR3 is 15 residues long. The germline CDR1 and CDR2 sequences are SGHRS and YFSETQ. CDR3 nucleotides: TGCGCCAGCAGCCGGGACAGCCTCCAAAGTGAAAAACTGTTTTTT. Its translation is CASSRDSLQSEKLFF.

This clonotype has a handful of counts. CDR3: CASSKRAIITYEQYF. CDR3 nucleotide sequence: TGTGCCAGCAGCAAACGGGCCATTATAACCTACGAGCAGTACTTC. The gene calls are TRBV21-1 and TRBJ2-7; the table gives TRBD2 as D, unverified against the DNA. TRBV21-1 is a recognized pseudogene. The CDR3 has 15 residues.

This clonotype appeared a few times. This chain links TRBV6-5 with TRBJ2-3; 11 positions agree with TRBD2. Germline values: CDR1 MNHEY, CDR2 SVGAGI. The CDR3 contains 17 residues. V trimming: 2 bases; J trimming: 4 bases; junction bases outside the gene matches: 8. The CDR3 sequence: CASSYGASGRRADTQYF. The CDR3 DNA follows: TGTGCCAGCAGTTACGGGGCTAGCGGGAGGCGGGCAGATACGCAGTATTTT.

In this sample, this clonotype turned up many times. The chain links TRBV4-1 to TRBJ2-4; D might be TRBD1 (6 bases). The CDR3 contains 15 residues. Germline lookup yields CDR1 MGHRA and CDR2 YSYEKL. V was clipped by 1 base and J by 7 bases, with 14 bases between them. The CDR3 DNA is TGCGCCAGCAGCCAAGTGAGGGGGTTGGGGAACATTCAGTACTTC. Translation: CASSQVRGLGNIQYF.

Here the CDR3 reads CASSQEYQQFF. The CDR3 DNA reads as TGTGCCAGCAGCCAAGAATATCAGCAGTTCTTC. J is TRBJ2-1 and V is TRBV4-2; no reliable D call. Trimming pared 0 bases from V and 11 bases from J, leaving 5 bases between. Germline V gives CDR1 LGHNA, CDR2 YNFKEQ. This CDR3 contains 11 residues.

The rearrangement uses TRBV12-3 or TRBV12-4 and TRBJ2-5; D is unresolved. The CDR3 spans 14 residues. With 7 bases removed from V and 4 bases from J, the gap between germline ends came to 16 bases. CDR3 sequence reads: CASTLERERETQYF. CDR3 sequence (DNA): TGTGCCAGCACCCTAGAAAGGGAAAGAGAGACCCAGTACTTC.